Detailed here is one T cell receptor beta chain. Its antigen is still unknown. The data were produced by immunoSEQ multiplex PCR, yet TCRdb's version contains in-frame clones alone and is incomplete. The data hold around 11,000 clones, with around 75% observed a single time. There are 13 residues in the CDR3. V dropped 8 bases and J dropped 1; count of bases not matched to a gene: 3. The germline gives CDR1 LNHDA, CDR2 SQIVND (reference sequence). This sample was taken from a study of early stage breast cancer tumors. Whole-study results and caveats: Most shared enriched TCRB sequences were commonly generated ones.

Sequencing input: breast tumor tissue. This TCR was recovered from a person aged 70 to 85 with breast cancer. J is TRBJ1-1 and V is TRBV19; 8 bases line up with TRBD1. The CDR3 loop reads CASAQGANTEAFF. CDR3 nucleotides: TGTGCCAGTGCCCAGGGGGCGAACACTGAAGCTTTCTTT.